This record concerns one T cell receptor (beta chain) sequence. Its specificity is not known. Libraries were prepared by immunoSEQ multiplex PCR; TCRdb keeps only in-frame clonotypes and omits some of them. Of around 34,000 clones in the sample, roughly 93% are singletons; the top ten hold less than 8%. This CDR3 contains 15 residues. Germline V gene data show CDR1 as SGHTA and CDR2 as FQGNSA. V was shortened by 1 base and J by 5 bases, with 14 bases between the two germline ends. This record comes from a study of T cells in localized non-small cell lung cancer. General study findings and limits: Adjacent uninvolved lung tissue had the highest T cell clonality, exceeding tumor. Higher T cell density in the blood was associated with longer overall survival, whereas higher adjacent-lung clonality associated with shorter survival. Adjacent lung was found to contain a median about 50 of the top 100 tumor clones. As only one tumor region underwent sequencing, heterogeneity remains possible.

The chain is built from TRBV7-2 and TRBJ2-5; possible D gene TRBD2, 6 bases. The TCR comes from a female donor over 55 with stage I lung adenocarcinoma. Here the sequenced sample was peripheral blood, taken before any cancer treatment. In DNA, the CDR3 is TGTGCCAGCAGCTTAGTTCGGGGAGGACGGGAGACCCAGTACTTC. Protein sequence: CASSLVRGGRETQYF.